A single sample gave rise to the 21 T cell receptor beta chains below, sequenced in a study of cytomegalovirus exposure and HLA in healthy donors. The PCR had 60 Vbeta and 13 Jbeta primers. Sequencing used immunoSEQ multiplex PCR; TCRdb keeps in-frame clones, though not all of them. Of a few hundred thousand clones listed, 85% to 90% are singletons. Sequenced material: PBMCs. The source of these receptors is a woman aged 18-29 years in good health and CMV-seronegative.

Details on this clone: Mismatch with germline at one junction end may stem from a read error. The chain combines TRBV7-9 with TRBJ1-1, with D maybe TRBD1 (5 bases). CDR3 length: 13 residues. Germline V gene lookup returns CDR1 SEHNR and CDR2 FQNEAQ (reference sequence). In nucleotides, the CDR3 is TGTTCCAGCAGCTTCGGGGGGAACACTGAAGCTTTCTTT. Translated, it gives CSSSFGGNTEAFF.

The gene calls are TRBV19 and TRBJ2-3, with 12 nucleotides matching TRBD2. Germline V gives CDR1 LNHDA, CDR2 SQIVND (reference sequence). Trimming took 4 bases from V and 2 from J; bases not matched to a gene: 7. The CDR3 extends over 17 amino acids. The chain's CDR3 is CASSTRPSGGVTDTQYF. The CDR3 DNA follows: TGTGCCAGTAGTACTCGCCCTAGCGGGGGGGTCACAGATACGCAGTATTTT.

V and J are TRBV5-1 and TRBJ2-7; 13 bases are shared with TRBD2. Unmatched junction bases numbered 7, after V lost 4 bases and J lost 6 bases. The V gene's germline CDR1 is SGHRS and CDR2 YFSETQ. The CDR3 is 15 amino acids. CDR3: CASSKRTSGGGEQYF. CDR3 in DNA: TGCGCCAGCAGCAAAAGGACTAGCGGGGGAGGCGAGCAGTACTTC.

This chain connects TRBV27 to TRBJ1-2; D remains ambiguous. Trimming stripped 0 bases from V and 4 bases from J, with 12 bases between. This CDR3 region has 15 residues. CDR1 MNHEY and CDR2 SMNVEV come from the germline V gene (reference sequence). The CDR3 loop is CASSLSGDVFYGYTF. DNA of the CDR3: TGTGCCAGCAGTTTATCGGGCGACGTTTTCTATGGCTACACCTTC.

The V call is TRBV5-1, the J call TRBJ1-2; no reliable D call. V was clipped by 0 bases and J by 2 bases, with 8 bases between them. Germline loops: CDR1 SGHRS, CDR2 YFSETQ. There are 14 residues in the CDR3. The CDR3 loop is CASSLASVNYGYTF. The DNA of the CDR3 is TGCGCCAGCAGCTTGGCCTCGGTAAACTATGGCTACACCTTC.

The sample holds one count of this clone. The chain employs TRBV29-1 and TRBJ1-1; no definite D call. The CDR3 runs 10 residues. Trimming took off 7 bases at V and 3 bases at J, with 6 bases between the two ends. Germline V gene data show CDR1 as SQVTM and CDR2 as ANQGSEA. CDR3 amino acids: CSAMDTEAFF. In DNA, the CDR3 is TGCAGCGCTATGGACACTGAAGCTTTCTTT.

The chain employs TRBV5-8 and TRBJ1-4; no clear D. V lost 4 bases to trimming and J lost 8 bases, with 9 bases between them. CDR3 length: 12 amino acids. Germline V gene lookup returns CDR1 SGHTS and CDR2 YDEGEE. CDR3 DNA: TGTGCCAGCAGCAACCCCTACGAAAAACTGTTTTTT. Translation: CASSNPYEKLFF.

With respect to this clone: This specimen includes other DNA sequences encoding the same CDR3. The chain joins TRBV9 to TRBJ2-7; D gene unclear. From germline, CDR1 is SGDLS and CDR2 YYNGEE. The CDR3 is 14 amino acids. Trimming removed 0 bases from V and 0 bases from J, with 7 bases in between. CDR3 nucleotides: TGTGCCAGCAGCGTAGGCGGCAGCTCCTACGAGCAGTACTTC. Its protein product is CASSVGGSSYEQYF.

The J gene is TRBJ1-2, the V gene TRBV29-1; tentatively, D is TRBD1 (5 bases). The CDR3 has 13 residues. The germline V and J ends were trimmed by 7 bases and 4 bases, with 16 bases remaining between them. Germline V gene lookup returns CDR1 SQVTM and CDR2 ANQGSEA. Here the CDR3 DNA reads TGCAGCGCCGCTAGGGGTTCGGGCTATGGCTACACCTTC. Protein product: CSAARGSGYGYTF.

Notes on this clone: The germline gene is not matched at one end of the junction; a read error may be the cause. The same CDR3 arises from other DNA sequences in this sample as well. The gene calls are TRBV7-9 and TRBJ2-1; 8 nucleotides agree with TRBD2. This CDR3 has 16 residues. The V gene's germline CDR1 is SEHNR and CDR2 FQNEAQ (reference sequence). The CDR3 nucleotides are TGTGCCAGCAGCTCCGGCGTAGCGGGGACCTATAATGAGCAGTTCTTC. As protein: CASSSGVAGTYNEQFF.

This clone has only one observation. The chain uses TRBV4-2 and TRBJ1-1, with TRBD1 matching over 7 bases. CDR3 length: 15 amino acids. Germline V CDR1 and CDR2: LGHNA, YNFKEQ. V lost 1 base to trimming and J lost 1 base; unmatched junction nucleotides: 3. This chain's CDR3 is CASSQGTGGNTEAFF. The CDR3 coding sequence is TGTGCCAGCAGCCAAGGGACAGGTGGGAACACTGAAGCTTTCTTT.

CDR3 nucleotide sequence: TGCGCCAGCAGCATGGACAGGGCTACTAACTATGGCTACACCTTC. This sequence encodes CASSMDRATNYGYTF. V is TRBV4-1 and J is TRBJ1-2, with 8 bases that match TRBD1. The CDR3 runs to 15 residues. Per germline, CDR1 MGHRA and CDR2 YSYEKL. After removal of 5 bases from V and 0 bases from J, the junction contained 5 bases not matched to a gene.

CDR3 loop: CAWSLPEVQYF. CDR3 coding DNA: TGTGCCTGGAGTTTGCCTGAGGTGCAGTACTTC. This rearrangement joins TRBV30 to TRBJ2-7; unclear D gene. The CDR3 has 11 residues. Germline V gene data show CDR1 as GTSNPN and CDR2 as SVGIG (reference sequence). Trimming removed 2 bases from V and 9 bases from J, with 11 bases in between.

The chain links TRBV2 to TRBJ2-7; 10 bases map to TRBD2. Trimming removed 9 bases from V and 5 bases from J; junction bases left unmatched: 13. CDR1 and CDR2 from the germline V gene are SNHLY and FYNNEI. This CDR3 has 15 residues. CDR3 coding DNA: TGTGCCAGAAAGGTTGCCACTAGCGGGATCGACGAGCAGTACTTC. Amino acid sequence: CARKVATSGIDEQYF. The entire variable domain, with the rest obtained from reference TRBV2 and TRBJ2-7, is as follows: EPEVTQTPSHQVTQMGQEVILRCVPISNHLYFYWYRQILGQKVEFLVSFYNNEISEKSEIFDDQFSVERPDGSNFTLKIRSTKLEDSAMYFCARKVATSGIDEQYFGPGTRLTVT.

The V call is TRBV2, the J call TRBJ2-1, with 8 bases that match TRBD2. Germline V gene lookup returns CDR1 SNHLY and CDR2 FYNNEI. The CDR3 has 16 amino acids. The ends lost 7 bases at V and 6 bases at J; junction bases unmatched: 14. The CDR3 DNA sequence: TGTGCCAGCACCATTTCCGGGGGGGCCGGGGGCAATGAGCAGTTCTTC. This translates into CASTISGGAGGNEQFF.

This rearrangement joins TRBV10-1 to TRBJ1-2; the D is unclear. Trimming took 6 bases from V and 8 from J, leaving 16 bases between them. The CDR3 has 13 residues. Germline V gene sequence: CDR1 WNHNN, CDR2 SYGVQD (reference sequence). The CDR3 is CASSDSRVDGYTF. The CDR3, as DNA: TGCGCCAGCAGCGATAGCCGCGTCGACGGCTACACCTTC.

The CDR3 here is CASSTGTGYLRNEQFF. The CDR3 coding sequence is TGTGCCAGCAGCACCGGGACAGGGTATTTGAGGAATGAGCAGTTCTTC. The chain uses TRBV9 and TRBJ2-1; TRBD1 agrees at 9 bases. The CDR3 runs 16 residues. CDR1 SGDLS and CDR2 YYNGEE come from the germline V gene. V trimming: 4 bases; J trimming: 7 bases; junction bases outside the gene matches: 12. Filled out from reference TRBV9 and TRBJ2-1, the complete variable domain reads DSGVTQTPKHLITATGQRVTLRCSPRSGDLSVYWYQQSLDQGLQFLIQYYNGEERAKGNILERFSAQQFPDLHSELNLSSLELGDSALYFCASSTGTGYLRNEQFFGPGTRLTVL.

This clone was picked up one time. The chain carries TRBV28 and TRBJ2-7; 8 nucleotides match TRBD1. V was pared by 3 bases and J by 6 bases, with 10 bases of the junction left unmatched. This CDR3 comprises 15 residues. Germline V gene lookup returns CDR1 MDHEN and CDR2 SYDVKM. CDR3 nucleotide sequence: TGTGCCAGCAGTTTCTTCGGGACAGGAACCCCCGAGCAGTACTTC. Its translation: CASSFFGTGTPEQYF.

The V gene is TRBV6-5, the J gene TRBJ1-1, with 7 bases aligning to TRBD1. Germline CDR1 is MNHEY and CDR2 is SVGAGI. V was pared by 6 bases and J by 7 bases, with 11 bases of the junction left unmatched. The CDR3 covers 14 residues. The CDR3: CASSPPARQGEAFF. In DNA form, the CDR3 reads TGTGCCAGCAGCCCCCCCGCCAGACAGGGTGAAGCTTTCTTT.

The V call is TRBV9, the J call TRBJ1-2, with 7 bases fitting TRBD1. Looked up from germline, CDR1 is SGDLS and CDR2 is YYNGEE. CDR3 length equals 14 residues. With V trimmed by 4 bases and J by 4 bases, 7 bases remained unmatched. Here the CDR3 DNA reads TGTGCCAGCAGCAAAGTTGGGACAGTCTATGGCTACACCTTC. Protein product: CASSKVGTVYGYTF. Filled out from reference TRBV9 and TRBJ1-2, the complete variable domain reads DSGVTQTPKHLITATGQRVTLRCSPRSGDLSVYWYQQSLDQGLQFLIQYYNGEERAKGNILERFSAQQFPDLHSELNLSSLELGDSALYFCASSKVGTVYGYTFGSGTRLTVV.

J is TRBJ1-1 and V is TRBV13, with D unresolved. The CDR3 is made up of 11 amino acids. Between the trimmed V and J ends, which lost 8 bases and 1 base, there was a span of 5 bases. The germline V gene has CDR1 PRHDT and CDR2 FYEKMQ (reference sequence). CDR3 DNA: TGTGCCAGCTTAGAGAACACTGAAGCTTTCTTT. Amino acids: CASLENTEAFF.